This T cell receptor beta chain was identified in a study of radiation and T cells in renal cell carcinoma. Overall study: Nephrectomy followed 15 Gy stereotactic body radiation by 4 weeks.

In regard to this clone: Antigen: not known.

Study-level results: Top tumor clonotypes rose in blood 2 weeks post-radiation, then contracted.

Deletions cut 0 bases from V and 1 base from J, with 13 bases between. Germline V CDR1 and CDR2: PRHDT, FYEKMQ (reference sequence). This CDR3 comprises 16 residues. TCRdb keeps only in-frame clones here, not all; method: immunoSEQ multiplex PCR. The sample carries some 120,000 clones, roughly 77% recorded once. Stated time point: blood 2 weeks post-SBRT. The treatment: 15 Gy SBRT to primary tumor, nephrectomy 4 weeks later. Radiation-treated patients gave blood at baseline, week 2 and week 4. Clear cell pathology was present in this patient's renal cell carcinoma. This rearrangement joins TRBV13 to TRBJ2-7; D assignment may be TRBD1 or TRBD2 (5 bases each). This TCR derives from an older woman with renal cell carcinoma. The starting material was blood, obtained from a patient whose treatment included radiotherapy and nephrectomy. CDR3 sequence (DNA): TGTGCCAGCAGCTTAGGATCGAGGGGCCCTTCCTACGAGCAGTACTTC. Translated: CASSLGSRGPSYEQYF.